These 21 T cell receptor beta chains were all obtained from the same sample, sequenced in a study of identical twins. TCRdb called the 5' RACE reads again in MiXCR, with one record for every CDR3 protein. The table includes 1.5 million to 2 million distinct CDR3 sequences, about 31% detected once. The sample taken for sequencing was cord blood. The receptors derive from a newborn girl in good health.

The CDR3 is CSARLVDTQYF. CDR3 bases: TGCAGTGCTCGACTAGTTGATACGCAGTATTTT. V is TRBV20-1 and J is TRBJ2-3; a possible D gene is TRBD2 (6 bases). The germline V gene has CDR1 DFQATT and CDR2 SNEGSKA (reference sequence). The CDR3 sequence is 11 residues long. The V end was cut by 5 bases, the J end by 6 bases, with 9 bases between.

The rearrangement joins TRBV9 to TRBJ1-1; D gene uncertain. The length of the CDR3 is 15 residues. Trimming left V 4 bases short and J 5 bases short, with 18 bases between. Germline CDR1 and CDR2: SGDLS and YYNGEE. For the CDR3, the DNA is TGTGCCAGCAGCCTCCGGGTCCATAAAGGGACTGAAGCTTTCTTT. It translates to CASSLRVHKGTEAFF.

The table lists this clonotype with many counts. The chain employs TRBV7-2 and TRBJ1-2; D ambiguous. The germline V gene has CDR1 SGHTA and CDR2 FQGNSA. V was shortened by 2 bases and J by 6 bases, with 10 bases between the two germline ends. The CDR3 runs 13 residues. In nucleotides, the CDR3 is TGTGCCAGCAGCTTACTGCGGCAGAATGGCTACACCTTC. This translates into CASSLLRQNGYTF.

V and J are TRBV20-1 and TRBJ2-1; TRBD2 agrees at 10 bases. The CDR3 has 14 residues. V dropped 7 bases and J dropped 2; count of bases not matched to a gene: 5. The germline CDR1 and CDR2 sequences are DFQATT and SNEGSKA (reference sequence). CDR3 residues: CSVSSGGAYNEQFF. CDR3 sequence (DNA): TGCAGTGTGTCAAGCGGGGGGGCCTACAATGAGCAGTTCTTC.

This clonotype was detected only once. The chain uses TRBV27 and TRBJ2-2, with 12 bases that match TRBD2. The CDR3 contains 16 residues. Germline CDR1 is MNHEY and CDR2 is SMNVEV (reference sequence). J was trimmed by 7 bases and V by 3 bases; bases with no gene match: 6. The CDR3 DNA reads as TGTGCCAGCAGTTTGCTCGGGACTAGCGGGCTCGGGGAGCTGTTTTTT. This gives the protein CASSLLGTSGLGELFF.

This clonotype was counted ten times or more. This chain connects TRBV13 to TRBJ2-7; no firm D call. With 2 bases removed from V and 2 bases from J, the gap between germline ends came to 10 bases. The CDR3 has 14 amino acids. CDR1 and CDR2 from the germline V gene are PRHDT and FYEKMQ (reference sequence). CDR3 residues: CASSLNSSPYEQYF. The CDR3, as DNA: TGTGCCAGCAGCTTAAACAGCTCCCCCTACGAGCAGTACTTC.

This clonotype was seen repeatedly, ten times or more. V is TRBV29-1 and J is TRBJ1-2; 9 positions match TRBD1. Trimming cost V 0 bases and J 2 bases; bases outside gene matches: 4. Per the germline V gene, CDR1 is SQVTM and CDR2 is ANQGSEA. This CDR3 has 15 residues. CDR3 region: CSVEDQGQGNYGYTF. CDR3 nucleotides: TGCAGCGTTGAAGATCAAGGACAGGGGAACTATGGCTACACCTTC.

The V gene is TRBV6-6, the J gene TRBJ2-1, with TRBD2 matching 7 bases. Germline V gene lookup returns CDR1 MNHNY and CDR2 SVGAGI (reference sequence). V shed 5 bases and J 15 bases; nucleotides not matched to a gene: 7. This CDR3 has 11 residues. CDR3 protein: CASSPGLGGFF. As DNA, the CDR3 is TGTGCCAGCAGTCCCGGACTAGGCGGGTTCTTC.

This clonotype has ten or more counts. The chain employs TRBV28 and TRBJ2-7; unclear D gene. Trimming took off 6 bases at V and 3 bases at J, with 6 bases between the two ends. The CDR3 spans 11 residues. Germline V lookup: CDR1 MDHEN, CDR2 SYDVKM. This chain's CDR3 is CASRTDYEQYF. The CDR3 region has the DNA TGTGCCAGCAGGACGGACTACGAGCAGTACTTC.

The V gene is TRBV19, the J gene TRBJ2-1; TRBD1 might be the D (5 bases). CDR1 LNHDA and CDR2 SQIVND come from the germline V gene (reference sequence). V lost 6 bases and J lost 10, with 16 bases in between. The CDR3 is 13 residues long. For the CDR3, the DNA is TGTGCCAGTAGCCCCCAGGGAATCTACGAGCAGTTCTTC. Translating gives CASSPQGIYEQFF.

The rearrangement joins TRBV4-1 to TRBJ2-3; D assignment may be TRBD1 or TRBD2 (5 bases each). The germline V and J ends were trimmed by 1 base and 6 bases, with 11 bases remaining between them. The CDR3 is 14 amino acids. CDR1 and CDR2 (germline): MGHRA, YSYEKL. Here the CDR3 DNA reads TGCGCCAGCAGCCAAGGGGACCATAAGGATACGCAGTATTTT. This translates into CASSQGDHKDTQYF.

The chain carries TRBV28 and TRBJ2-3; D gene unclear. The length of the CDR3 is 11 residues. Germline CDR1 MDHEN, CDR2 SYDVKM. The V gene lost 6 bases and the J gene lost 9 bases, with 10 bases spanning the gap. The CDR3 region is CASSGLPTQYF. The CDR3 nucleotides read TGTGCCAGCAGCGGCCTTCCAACGCAGTATTTT.

This clonotype appeared a few times. This chain links TRBV18 with TRBJ1-1; D uncertain. The V gene's germline CDR1 is KGHSH and CDR2 LQKENI. V lost 2 bases to trimming and J lost 8 bases, with 18 bases between them. The CDR3 runs 15 residues. In DNA, the CDR3 is TGTGCCAGCTCACCATTAAAATCTGTAGTCAGGGAAGCTTTCTTT. Its translation: CASSPLKSVVREAFF. Full variable domain (missing parts from reference TRBV18 and TRBJ1-1): NAGVMQNPRHLVRRRGQEARLRCSPMKGHSHVYWYRQLPEEGLKFMVYLQKENIIDESGMPKERFSAEFPKEGPSILRIQQVVRGDSAAYFCASSPLKSVVREAFFGQGTRLTVV.

V is TRBV6-6 and J is TRBJ2-1; 10 bases align to TRBD2. The J call may be faulty, since TRBJ2-7 better matches the DNA end. The CDR3 contains 13 residues. Germline CDR1 reads MNHNY; CDR2 reads SVGAGI (reference sequence). DNA of the CDR3: TGTGCCAGCAGACTAGCGGGGCACAATGAGCAGTACTTC. It codes for CASRLAGHNEQYF.

The chain links TRBV15 to TRBJ2-2, with D maybe TRBD2 (6 bases). Germline-derived CDR1 and CDR2 are LNHNV and YYDKDF (reference sequence). Deletions cut 3 bases from V and 5 bases from J, with 13 bases between. This CDR3 is 15 amino acids long. The CDR3, as DNA: TGTGCCACCAGCAGCGGCGAGGCGGGGACCGGGGAGCTGTTTTTT. This encodes CATSSGEAGTGELFF. Drawing the rest from reference TRBV15 and TRBJ2-2, the complete variable domain is DAMVIQNPRYQVTQFGKPVTLSCSQTLNHNVMYWYQQKSSQAPKLLFHYYDKDFNNEADTPDNFQSRRPNTSFCFLDIRSPGLGDTAMYLCATSSGEAGTGELFFGEGSRLTVL.

V and J are TRBV11-2 and TRBJ2-3; possible D gene TRBD2, 6 bases. There are 17 residues in the CDR3. The V end was cut by 7 bases, the J end by 1 base, with 21 bases between. The germline CDR1 and CDR2 sequences are SGHAT and FQNNGV. Here the CDR3 reads CASTRRSRGGGTDTQYF. The CDR3 nucleotides read TGTGCCAGCACACGCCGCTCAAGAGGAGGGGGCACAGATACGCAGTATTTT. The full variable domain, completed using reference TRBV11-2 and TRBJ2-3, is EAGVAQSPRYKIIEKRQSVAFWCNPISGHATLYWYQQILGQGPKLLIQFQNNGVVDDSQLPKDRFSAERLKGVDSTLKIQPAKLEDSAVYLCASTRRSRGGGTDTQYFGPGTRLTVL.

The genes are TRBV15 and TRBJ2-2; TRBD2 matches 9 bases. Germline V lookup: CDR1 LNHNV, CDR2 YYDKDF (reference sequence). V shed 0 bases and J 7 bases; nucleotides not matched to a gene: 0. The CDR3 is 14 amino acids. The chain's CDR3 is CATSRELAGGELFF. The CDR3 DNA reads as TGTGCCACCAGCAGAGAACTAGCGGGCGGGGAGCTGTTTTTT.

This clonotype occurred a few times. V and J are TRBV14 and TRBJ2-1; 11 bases match TRBD1. This CDR3 contains 18 residues. From germline, CDR1 is SGHDN and CDR2 FVKESK. J lost 7 bases, V lost 4 bases, and 15 bases had no gene match. DNA of the CDR3: TGTGCCAGCAGCCCTACTCCTTACACCGGGACAGGGGGGAATGAGCAGTTCTTC. This codes for CASSPTPYTGTGGNEQFF.

The genes are TRBV10-3 and TRBJ2-1; 10 bases match TRBD1. V shed 5 bases and J 5 bases; nucleotides not matched to a gene: 12. This CDR3 has 17 residues. Germline loops: CDR1 ENHRY, CDR2 SYGVKD. CDR3 residues: CAISRTLSGTGDNEQFF. CDR3 coding DNA: TGTGCCATCAGTCGTACACTATCCGGGACAGGGGACAATGAGCAGTTCTTC.

This clonotype was recorded many times. This chain links TRBV29-1 with TRBJ1-2; D is unresolved. The CDR3 is made up of 9 amino acids. V gave up 4 bases and J gave up 6 bases, with 3 bases separating them. Germline V gene sequence: CDR1 SQVTM, CDR2 ANQGSEA. The CDR3 nucleotides are TGCAGCGTTGGAGATGGCTACACCTTC. Translating gives CSVGDGYTF.

This clonotype showed up many times. The V gene is TRBV4-1, the J gene TRBJ2-7; TRBD2 matches at 10 bases. Losses at the gene ends were 5 bases for V and 0 bases for J; bases not matched to a gene: 4. CDR1 is MGHRA, CDR2 YSYEKL, per germline. This CDR3 contains 15 residues. As DNA, the CDR3 is TGCGCCAGCAGCTTACTAGCGGGGTTCTCCTACGAGCAGTACTTC. It is translated as CASSLLAGFSYEQYF.